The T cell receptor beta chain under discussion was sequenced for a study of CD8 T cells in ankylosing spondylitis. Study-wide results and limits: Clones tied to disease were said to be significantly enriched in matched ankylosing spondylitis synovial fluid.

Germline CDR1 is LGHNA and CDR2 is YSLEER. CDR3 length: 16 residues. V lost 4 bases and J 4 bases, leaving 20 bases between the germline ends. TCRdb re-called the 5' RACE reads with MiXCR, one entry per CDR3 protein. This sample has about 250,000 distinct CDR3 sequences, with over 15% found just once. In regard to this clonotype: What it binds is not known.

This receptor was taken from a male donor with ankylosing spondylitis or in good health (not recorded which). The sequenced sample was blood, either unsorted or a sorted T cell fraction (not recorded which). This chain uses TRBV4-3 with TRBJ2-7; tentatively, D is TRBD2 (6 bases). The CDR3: CASSRSRSGSEYEQYF. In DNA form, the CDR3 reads TGCGCCAGCAGCCGGTCTCGATCCGGGAGTGAGTACGAGCAGTACTTC.